This TCR beta chain was captured in a study of post-analysis software for immune sequencing data. Findings and caveats of the study: Comparison of patients with controls showed 5 or 6 TRBV segments more frequent in patients, TRBV5-6, TRBV5-1 and TRBV20-1 among them.

The CDR3 totals 17 residues. The germline gives CDR1 MNHNY, CDR2 SVGAGI (reference sequence). Germline trimming cut 2 bases from V and 0 bases from J; bases unmatched to any gene: 9. Ten or more counts support this clonotype. Its specificity is not known. Libraries were made from TCR beta cDNA, and they carried unique molecular identifiers. TCRdb reprocessed the PCR reads with MiXCR, giving one entry per CDR3 protein. This table has hundreds of thousands of distinct CDR3 sequences, approximately 34% appearing once. The J gene is TRBJ2-5, the V gene TRBV6-6, with 7 bases identical to TRBD1. The sample consisted of blood. This clonotype was sampled from a girl aged 10 to 17 with multiple sclerosis. The CDR3 loop reads CASSYLRQGQYQETQYF. The CDR3 nucleotides read TGTGCCAGCAGTTACCTCCGACAGGGCCAGTACCAAGAGACCCAGTACTTC.